This TCR beta chain was identified during a study of cytomegalovirus exposure and HLA in healthy donors. Study-wide background: One earlier analysis, a look at some 180 million T cells, found around 110 million unique TCR beta sequences.

With 60 Vbeta and 13 Jbeta primers, the PCR was carried out. Only in-frame clones appear in the TCRdb table, and some are missing; sequencing was by immunoSEQ multiplex PCR. The table has fewer than 130,000 clones, roughly three quarters seen once. Regarding this clone: Antigen: not known.

Study conclusions and caveats: Investigators reported fewer than 200 TCR beta chains as tied to cytomegalovirus. Rare TCR sequences dominated, though some public TCRs recurred in many donors. Reports credit the classifier with highly specific, highly sensitive diagnosis of cytomegalovirus status.

The CDR3 sequence is 15 residues long. Germline CDR1 is MNHEY and CDR2 is SMNVEV (reference sequence). The V and J ends lost 3 bases and 2 bases respectively, with 14 bases between them. Sequenced: PBMCs. This chain joins TRBV27 and TRBJ2-7, with D possibly being TRBD1 (5 bases). The receptor was isolated from a man between 25 and 39 years old in good health and CMV-seropositive. DNA for the CDR3: TGTGCCAGCAGTTTTCAAGACAGATTAACCTACGAGCAGTACTTC. It encodes CASSFQDRLTYEQYF.